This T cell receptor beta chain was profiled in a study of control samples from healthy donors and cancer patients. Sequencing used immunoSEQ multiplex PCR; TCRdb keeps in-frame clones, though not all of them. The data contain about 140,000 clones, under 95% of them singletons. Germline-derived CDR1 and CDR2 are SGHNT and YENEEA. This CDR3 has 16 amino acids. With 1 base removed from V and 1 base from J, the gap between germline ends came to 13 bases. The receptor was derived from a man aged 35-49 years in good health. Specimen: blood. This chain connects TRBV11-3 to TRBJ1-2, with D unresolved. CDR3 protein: CASSLVKRVGNYGYTF. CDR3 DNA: TGTGCCAGCAGCTTAGTTAAAAGGGTAGGTAACTATGGCTACACCTTC.